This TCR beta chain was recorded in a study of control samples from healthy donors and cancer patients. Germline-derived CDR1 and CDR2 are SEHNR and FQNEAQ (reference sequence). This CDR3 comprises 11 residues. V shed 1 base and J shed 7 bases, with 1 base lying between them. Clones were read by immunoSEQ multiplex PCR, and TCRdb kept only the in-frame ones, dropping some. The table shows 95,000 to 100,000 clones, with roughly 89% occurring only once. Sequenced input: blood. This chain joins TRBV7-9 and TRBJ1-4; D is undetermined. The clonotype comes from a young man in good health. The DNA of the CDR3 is TGTGCCAGCAGCTTAGTTGAAAAACTGTTTTTT. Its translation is CASSLVEKLFF.